This T cell receptor (beta chain) was sequenced in a study of control samples from healthy donors and cancer patients. Profiling relied on immunoSEQ multiplex PCR, and the TCRdb table lists in-frame clones only, not all of them. The table records roughly 400,000 clones, approximately 92% of them present only once. There are 14 residues in the CDR3. CDR1 and CDR2 (germline): MNHEY, SVGAGI. V gave up 7 bases and J gave up 2 bases; unmatched junction bases: 8. The clonotype originates from a man aged 40-50 years with head and neck cancer. The genes are TRBV6-5 and TRBJ2-7, with TRBD1 matching 7 bases. The source material was PBMCs. As DNA, the CDR3 is TGTGCCAGCACCCGGACAGGTCACGCCTACGAGCAGTACTTC. Translating gives CASTRTGHAYEQYF.